This T cell receptor (beta chain) was retrieved from a study of blood T cell repertoires in COVID-19. In the original workflow: Researchers report that nucleated cell counts were estimated from reference gene primer amplification. Assay used: immunoSEQ multiplex PCR; TCRdb lists only in-frame clones, some missing. That table is the source of V, J and clone size, and D and trimming were worked out from the DNA. In the table there are approximately 210,000 clones, roughly 83% of which are singletons. The CDR3 spans 15 residues. Germline V gene data show CDR1 as LNHDA and CDR2 as SQIVND (reference sequence). V was shortened by 2 bases and J by 2 bases, with 12 bases between the two germline ends.

The TCR originated in a woman aged 70 to 79 with active or convalescent COVID-19. The chain employs TRBV19 and TRBJ1-1; D uncertain. The sequencing input was peripheral blood. CDR3 residues: CASSIRSELNTEAFF. Here the CDR3 DNA reads TGTGCCAGTAGTATACGGTCGGAGCTCAACACTGAAGCTTTCTTT.